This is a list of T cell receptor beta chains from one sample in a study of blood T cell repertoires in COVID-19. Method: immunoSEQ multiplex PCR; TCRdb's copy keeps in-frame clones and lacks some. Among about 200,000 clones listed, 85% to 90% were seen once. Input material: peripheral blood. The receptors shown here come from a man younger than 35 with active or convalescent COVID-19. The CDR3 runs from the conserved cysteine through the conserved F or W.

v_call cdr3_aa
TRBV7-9 CASSASSGRPFF
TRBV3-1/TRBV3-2 CASSPRQGASNSPLHF
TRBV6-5 CASSQTDRVHSAFF
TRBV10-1 CASSEPDRPTPHYEQYF
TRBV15 CATSRGTGGAYEQYF
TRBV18 CASSPLGGSAGELFF
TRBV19 CASSIAVRGRSGANVLTF
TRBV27 CASSLKPNRLTSTDTQYF
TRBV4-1 CASSPAPSGGSYEQYF
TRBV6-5 CASSPIGGRKAFF
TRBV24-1 CATSTGSYEQYF
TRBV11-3 CASSLDRSSPLHF
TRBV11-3 CASSLGAGQNTGELFF
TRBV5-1 CASSLTGEYGYTF
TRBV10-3 CAISGPGQGATEAFF
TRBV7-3 CASSLGPGNNSPLHF
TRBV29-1 CSARDSTTDEQFF
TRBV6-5 CASRSGGKAGYTF
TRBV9 CASSVSDSKETQYF
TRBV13 CASSHTGYEAFF
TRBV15 CATSRDTSGGAKEQYF
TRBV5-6 CASSLIGLAGTYNEQFF
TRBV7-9 CASSFETGGVAEAFF
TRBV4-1 CASSQGTGGRYNEQFF
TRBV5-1 CASSPQGVGEKLFF
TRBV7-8 CASSLAVLAGFYEQYF
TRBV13 CASSTTDLGKAFF
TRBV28 CASSPSRRDIGYTF
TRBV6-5 CASSYSPDISYEQYF
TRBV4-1 CASSQDNRGQGARNTEAFF
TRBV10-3 CAISESRGRRETQYF
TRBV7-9 CASRPREGGGANVLTF
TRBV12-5 CASGLWEGLAGGYYEQYF
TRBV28 CASSQQTGGDEQFF
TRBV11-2 CASSLDRGSNEKLFF
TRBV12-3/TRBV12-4 CASSLVAGAEAFF
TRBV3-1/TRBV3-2 CASSQSHSPTEAFF
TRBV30 CAWTRQGVVVYGYTF
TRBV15 CATSRIATLDRSNQETQYF
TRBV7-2 CASSLALSGYYGYTF
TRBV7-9 CASSLAGSGNTIYF
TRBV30 CAWSVYKMDRDLNTEAFF
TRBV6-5 CASSRTGVQPQHF
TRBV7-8 CASSYGSSYEQYF
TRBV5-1 CASSLGSDNQPQHF
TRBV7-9 CASSLAQGSGEKLFF
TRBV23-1 CASSQSSEGANGYTF
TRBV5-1 CASSPGHGESNQPQHF
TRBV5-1 CASSLDTGLNEKLFF
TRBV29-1 CSVELAGGDTQYF
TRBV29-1 CSGGQMNTEAFF
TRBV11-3 CASSLGSSGRHNEQFF
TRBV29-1 CSASTGVGTEAFF
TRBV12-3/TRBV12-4 CASSLTLQGEAFF
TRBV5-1 CASSLGDRDETQAVF
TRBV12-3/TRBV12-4 CASRIQGIPEAFF
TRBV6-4 CASRLDLNTEAFF